This is a list of T cell receptor beta chains from one sample in a study of cytomegalovirus exposure and HLA in healthy donors. Produced via immunoSEQ multiplex PCR; TCRdb's table is partial and in-frame only. The sample has 100,000 to 150,000 clones; 60% to 85% are singletons. Material: PBMCs. The receptors stem from a man aged 50 or older in good health and CMV-seronegative. CDR3s include the opening cysteine and the closing phenylalanine or tryptophan. D genes are given only for firm matches. Expanded clones are given a class, and other clones once, few, many or no size at all.

clone size	CDR3 length	D gene	V gene	J gene	CDR3 DNA	CDR3 protein
few	16	.	TRBV25-1	TRBJ2-1	TGTGCCAGCAGTGAATGGGGCCAAGGAGCCTACAATGAGCAGTTCTTC	CASSEWGQGAYNEQFF
.	15	.	TRBV13	TRBJ2-3	TGTGCCAGCAGCTTAGGGGGGGGGCCGGTTGGTTCGCAGTATTTT	CASSLGGGPVGSQYF
.	14	TRBD1	TRBV29-1	TRBJ1-1	TGCAGCGTTGAATTTCCCGGGACAGGGGGTGAAGCTTTCTTT	CSVEFPGTGGEAFF
few	12	.	TRBV6-5	TRBJ1-2	TGTGCCAGCAGCCTCAGGGAGGAGGGCTACACCTTC	CASSLREEGYTF
few	14	.	TRBV5-4	TRBJ1-2	TGTGCCAGCAGCCCACAACAGATTAACTATGGCTACACCTTC	CASSPQQINYGYTF
few	15	.	TRBV7-9	TRBJ1-4	TGTGCCAGCAGCCCGATGAGGCCAGAGAAAGAAAAACTGTTTTTT	CASSPMRPEKEKLFF
.	15	.	TRBV7-6	TRBJ1-5	TGTGCCAGCAGCTTAGGGCCGGGCTGGGGCCAGCCCCAGCATTTT	CASSLGPGWGQPQHF
.	14	TRBD1	TRBV7-8	TRBJ1-2	TGTGCCAGCAGCTTACGACAGGGGGGAGATGGCTACACCTTC	CASSLRQGGDGYTF
.	12	.	TRBV11-2	TRBJ1-2	TGTGCCAGCAGCCAAAGTCAGGATGGCTACACCTTC	CASSQSQDGYTF
.	17	TRBD1	TRBV15	TRBJ2-1	TGTGCCACCAGCAGAGATCGGTTGGGACAGGGGGCAGGGGCACAGTTCTTC	CATSRDRLGQGAGAQFF
.	13	.	TRBV9	TRBJ2-3	TGTGCCAGCAGCGTAGGAGACACAGATACGCAGTATTTT	CASSVGDTDTQYF
.	14	.	TRBV29-1	TRBJ2-5	TGCAGCGTTGAGGGCAGGAGGGACCAAGAGACCCAGTACTTC	CSVEGRRDQETQYF
few	15	TRBD2	TRBV5-4	TRBJ2-5	TGTGCCAGCAGCTTGAAGCGGGGGGGCCCGGAGACCCAGTACTTC	CASSLKRGGPETQYF
few	15	TRBD1	TRBV5-4	TRBJ2-1	TGTGCCAGCAGCTTGTCCGGGACAGCCTACAATGAGCAGTTCTTC	CASSLSGTAYNEQFF
.	15	.	TRBV9	TRBJ1-2	TGTGCCAGCAGTACTAGTTGGGCCCTAACAAATGGCTACACCTTC	CASSTSWALTNGYTF
.	14	.	TRBV6-5	TRBJ1-3	TGTGCCAGCGCAGGTTTTCGATCTGGAAACACCATATATTTT	CASAGFRSGNTIYF
few	13	.	TRBV11-1	TRBJ1-4	TGTGCCAGCAGCTTAGTCGTCAATGAAAAACTGTTTTTT	CASSLVVNEKLFF
few	14	.	TRBV19	TRBJ2-3	TGTGCCAGTAGTGAGGGGGGGTTCACAGATACGCAGTATTTT	CASSEGGFTDTQYF
.	13	.	TRBV5-4	TRBJ1-1	TGTGCCAGCAGCCCGGGACAAAACACTGAAGCTTTCTTT	CASSPGQNTEAFF
.	13	.	TRBV6-1	TRBJ1-1	TGTGCCAGCAGTGAAGCGCATGTGAGTGAAGCTTTCTTT	CASSEAHVSEAFF
.	13	.	TRBV5-1	TRBJ2-7	TGCGCCAGCAGCTTGTCGGGGTTGGGCGAGCAGTACTTC	CASSLSGLGEQYF
.	15	.	TRBV19	TRBJ2-3	TGTGCCAGTAACCAAGCTAGGGGTGAGGAAGATACGCAGTATTTT	CASNQARGEEDTQYF
.	17	.	TRBV25-1	TRBJ1-6	TGTGCCAGCAGTGTTTCCCCGCGGGGCATCTCGGGCTCACCCCTCCACTTT	CASSVSPRGISGSPLHF
.	19	TRBD2	TRBV7-9	TRBJ2-1	TGTTCCAGCAGCCCCGGGACTAGCGGGGAAATTAGCTCCTACAATGAGCAGTTCTTC	CSSSPGTSGEISSYNEQFF